Below, 27 T cell receptor beta chains from the same sample are listed, as sequenced in a study of graft-versus-host responses after intestinal transplantation. These receptors lack a known antigen. Generated by immunoSEQ multiplex PCR, the TCRdb table keeps only in-frame clones and is missing some. This table holds under 150,000 clones, 95% found once. Sequences were derived from unstimulated CD8+ T cells sorted from spleen or lymph node cells, sampled before intestinal transplant. The receptors were sampled from a human donor who received an intestinal transplant.

The J gene is TRBJ2-3, the V gene TRBV5-6; TRBD1 might be the D (6 bases). V was cut by 0 bases and J by 2 bases, with 7 bases left in between. The CDR3 contains 14 residues. In germline, CDR1 is SGHDT, CDR2 YYEEEE. The CDR3 loop reads CASSLGTATDTQYF. CDR3 nucleotides: TGTGCCAGCAGCTTGGGGACAGCCACAGATACGCAGTATTTT.

The V gene is TRBV19, the J gene TRBJ2-1; a weak D match, TRBD2 (6 bases). The V gene lost 9 bases and the J gene lost 1 base, with 19 bases spanning the gap. CDR3 length: 16 residues. The germline V gene has CDR1 LNHDA and CDR2 SQIVND (reference sequence). This CDR3 reads CASATLVAGSYNEQFF. Written as DNA, the CDR3 is TGTGCCAGCGCCACCCTAGTTGCGGGGTCCTACAATGAGCAGTTCTTC. The variable domain in full, completed from reference TRBV19 and TRBJ2-1, reads DGGITQSPKYLFRKEGQNVTLSCEQNLNHDAMYWYRQDPGQGLRLIYYSQIVNDFQKGDIAEGYSVSREKKESFPLTVTSAQKNPTAFYLCASATLVAGSYNEQFFGPGTRLTVL.

The chain has TRBV9 and TRBJ2-1; 9 nucleotides align to TRBD2. Germline values: CDR1 SGDLS, CDR2 YYNGEE. V was pared by 0 bases and J by 4 bases, with 8 bases of the junction left unmatched. The CDR3 is 17 amino acids. The CDR3 loop reads CASSVGSGRLLYNEQFF. Written as DNA, the CDR3 is TGTGCCAGCAGCGTAGGCAGCGGGAGGTTACTTTACAATGAGCAGTTCTTC.

This clone has just one count. V usage is TRBV4-2 and J usage is TRBJ2-7; 10 positions agree with TRBD1. The CDR3 length is 18 residues. Unmatched junction bases numbered 9, after V lost 0 bases and J lost 1 base. Germline-derived CDR1 and CDR2 are LGHNA and YNFKEQ. CDR3 sequence: CASSQDGTGDLGSYEQYF. The CDR3 DNA reads TGTGCCAGCAGCCAAGATGGGACAGGGGATCTAGGGTCCTACGAGCAGTACTTC.

This clone was counted a single time. The chain has TRBV2 and TRBJ1-4, with D perhaps matching TRBD1 (5 bases). Between the trimmed V and J ends, which lost 2 bases and 8 bases, there was a span of 27 bases. The germline V gene encodes CDR1 SNHLY and CDR2 FYNNEI. This CDR3 contains 19 residues. The CDR3 reads CASSETRPGTVLTWEKLFF. DNA of the CDR3: TGTGCCAGCAGTGAAACTAGACCCGGGACGGTGCTAACGTGGGAAAAACTGTTTTTT. Using reference TRBV2 and TRBJ1-4 for the parts outside the CDR3, the full variable domain is EPEVTQTPSHQVTQMGQEVILRCVPISNHLYFYWYRQILGQKVEFLVSFYNNEISEKSEIFDDQFSVERPDGSNFTLKIRSTKLEDSAMYFCASSETRPGTVLTWEKLFFGSGTQLSVL.

The CDR3 reads CASSTTPRDGNYGYTF. In DNA form, the CDR3 reads TGTGCCAGCAGCACCACCCCCCGGGACGGGAACTATGGCTACACCTTC. The V and J genes are TRBV21-1 and TRBJ1-2. TRBV21-1 is shown as a pseudogene. This CDR3 is built from 16 residues.

This chain connects TRBV6-5 to TRBJ2-3; D is undetermined. The CDR3 totals 12 residues. V was shortened by 0 bases and J by 6 bases, with 4 bases between the two germline ends. CDR1 MNHEY and CDR2 SVGAGI come from the germline V gene. This CDR3 is CASSYSKDTQYF. The CDR3 coding sequence is TGTGCCAGCAGTTACTCGAAGGATACGCAGTATTTT.

V usage is TRBV29-1 and J usage is TRBJ2-7; TRBD2 agrees at 11 bases. Germline lookup yields CDR1 SQVTM and CDR2 ANQGSEA. V lost 6 bases, J lost 0 bases, and 7 bases stayed unmatched. This CDR3 is built from 15 residues. The CDR3 region has the DNA TGCAGCGTCGGCCGGGGGACTAGCGGCTCCTACGAGCAGTACTTC. It translates to CSVGRGTSGSYEQYF.

The chain combines TRBV28 with TRBJ2-7; unclear D gene. With 3 bases removed from V and 3 bases from J, the gap between germline ends came to 12 bases. The CDR3 covers 14 residues. Germline V CDR1 and CDR2: MDHEN, SYDVKM. CDR3 sequence (DNA): TGTGCCAGCAGTTTTGCCCAGGAGTTCTACGAGCAGTACTTC. This encodes CASSFAQEFYEQYF.

This chain links TRBV7-7 with TRBJ2-7, with D tentatively TRBD1 (5 bases). The germline V and J ends were trimmed by 2 bases and 4 bases, with 9 bases remaining between them. Germline V gene lookup returns CDR1 SSHAT and CDR2 FNYEAQ (reference sequence). The CDR3 totals 13 residues. CDR3 in DNA: TGTGCCAGCAGCTTAACCCCAGGGTACGAGCAGTACTTC. Translated: CASSLTPGYEQYF.

The CDR3 sequence is CASSLGDSTDTQYF. CDR3 sequence (DNA): TGTGCCAGCAGTTTAGGCGATAGCACAGATACGCAGTATTTT. This chain uses TRBV28 with TRBJ2-3; D is unclear. CDR1 is MDHEN, CDR2 SYDVKM, per germline. The CDR3 has 14 residues. The V and J ends lost 2 bases and 0 bases respectively, with 6 bases between them. Drawing the rest from reference TRBV28 and TRBJ2-3, the complete variable domain is DVKVTQSSRYLVKRTGEKVFLECVQDMDHENMFWYRQDPGLGLRLIYFSYDVKMKEKGDIPEGYSVSREKKERFSLILESASTNQTSMYLCASSLGDSTDTQYFGPGTRLTVL.

A remark on this clone: Other DNA sequences in this specimen translate into the identical CDR3. The chain links TRBV9 to TRBJ1-1; no clear D gene. V dropped 1 base and J dropped 0 bases, with 4 bases sitting between them. Germline V gives CDR1 SGDLS, CDR2 YYNGEE. The CDR3 extends over 13 amino acids. In DNA form, the CDR3 reads TGTGCCAGCAGCGTATCGGTGAACACTGAAGCTTTCTTT. Translation gives CASSVSVNTEAFF.

The J gene is TRBJ2-1, the V gene TRBV7-8, with D perhaps matching TRBD2 (5 bases). This CDR3 spans 11 amino acids. Trimming left V 5 bases short and J 8 bases short, with 7 bases between. Germline V gene lookup returns CDR1 SGHVS and CDR2 FQNEAQ. CDR3 coding DNA: TGTGCCAGCAGCGCGAGGGATGAGCAGTTCTTC. Translation: CASSARDEQFF.

This clone showed up just a few times. The chain carries TRBV4-3 and TRBJ2-7; D gene uncertain. The germline CDR1 and CDR2 sequences are LGHNA and YSLEER. This CDR3 has 13 residues. V lost 0 bases and J lost 3, with 6 bases in between. CDR3 DNA: TGCGCCAGCAGCCAAGATCTATACTACGAGCAGTACTTC. As protein: CASSQDLYYEQYF.

The rearrangement joins TRBV19 to TRBJ2-6, with TRBD2 as a possible D gene (6 bases). V was pared by 9 bases and J by 1 base, with 7 bases between. CDR3 size: 13 residues. CDR1 and CDR2 (germline): LNHDA, SQIVND (reference sequence). CDR3 nucleotide sequence: TGTGCCAGCGGGGGATCTGGGGCCAACGTCCTGACTTTC. This gives the protein CASGGSGANVLTF.

CDR3: CASSEGPQREGTDTQYF. CDR3 nucleotide sequence: TGTGCCAGCAGTGAAGGGCCTCAGCGGGAGGGGACAGATACGCAGTATTTT. The chain links TRBV2 to TRBJ2-3; 10 positions agree with TRBD2. The CDR3 has 17 amino acids. Germline lookup yields CDR1 SNHLY and CDR2 FYNNEI. Losses at the gene ends were 1 base for V and 3 bases for J; bases not matched to a gene: 7.

The chain links TRBV11-2 to TRBJ2-5; 7 nucleotides match TRBD2. V dropped 1 base and J dropped 0; count of bases not matched to a gene: 5. This CDR3 region has 16 residues. Germline CDR1 SGHAT, CDR2 FQNNGV. CDR3 protein: CASSLARDYNQETQYF. In DNA form, the CDR3 reads TGTGCCAGCAGCTTAGCCCGGGACTACAACCAAGAGACCCAGTACTTC.

The J gene is TRBJ2-1, the V gene TRBV28, with D possibly TRBD2 on 5 matching bases. V lost 3 bases and J lost 4, with 16 bases in between. There are 16 residues in the CDR3. Looked up from germline, CDR1 is MDHEN and CDR2 is SYDVKM. The CDR3 coding sequence is TGTGCCAGCAGTTTGTCTTTTCCAAGGACTTACAATGAGCAGTTCTTC. It is translated as CASSLSFPRTYNEQFF.

The V and J genes are TRBV28 and TRBJ2-5, with a possible D match to TRBD2 (6 bases). The DNA matches TRBJ2-7 better at its end, which makes the J call doubtful. This CDR3 has 13 amino acids. Germline CDR1 reads MDHEN; CDR2 reads SYDVKM. CDR3 residues: CAGSPWGAYEQYF. The CDR3, as DNA: TGTGCCGGATCTCCCTGGGGGGCCTACGAGCAGTACTTC.

The chain combines TRBV28 with TRBJ2-7; D unclear. The CDR3 loop spans 13 amino acids. V shed 3 bases and J shed 3 bases, with 9 bases lying between them. Germline loops: CDR1 MDHEN, CDR2 SYDVKM. CDR3 sequence (DNA): TGTGCCAGCAGTTTTGGTTCATACTACGAGCAGTACTTC. Its protein is CASSFGSYYEQYF.

The chain recombines TRBV6-5 with TRBJ2-3, with unresolved D. The CDR3 is 14 residues long. V lost 5 bases and J lost 1, with 10 bases in between. Per germline, CDR1 MNHEY and CDR2 SVGAGI. CDR3 sequence reads: CASSLLGGTDTQYF. The CDR3 coding sequence is TGTGCCAGCAGTCTTTTAGGAGGCACAGATACGCAGTATTTT.

DNA of the CDR3: TGTGCCAGCAGCTTATGGCAGGGGGCGGGGTACGAGCAGTACTTC. Translated, it gives CASSLWQGAGYEQYF. The chain employs TRBV7-8 and TRBJ2-7, with 8 positions matching TRBD1. The CDR3 loop spans 15 amino acids. CDR1 is SGHVS and CDR2 is FQNEAQ in the germline V gene. V dropped 2 bases and J dropped 4; count of bases not matched to a gene: 7.

CDR3 amino acids: CASTGGGFEKLFF. DNA of the CDR3: TGTGCCAGCACTGGGGGAGGGTTTGAAAAACTGTTTTTT. This chain uses TRBV25-1 with TRBJ1-4; a weak D match, TRBD1 (5 bases). Germline values: CDR1 MGHDK, CDR2 SYGVNS. The CDR3 totals 13 residues. Trimming cost V 7 bases and J 7 bases, with 13 bases left between them.

Here the CDR3 reads CASSLAGYRRFGELFF. The CDR3 bases are TGTGCCAGCAGCTTAGCCGGCTACAGGAGGTTCGGGGAGCTGTTTTTT. V and J are TRBV7-2 and TRBJ2-2; D might be TRBD1 or TRBD2, each matching 5 bases. Germline V gene lookup returns CDR1 SGHTA and CDR2 FQGNSA. Trimming pared 0 bases from V and 7 bases from J, leaving 15 bases between. CDR3 length equals 16 residues.

This clone was seen just once. V gene TRBV29-1 combines with J gene TRBJ1-2; 7 bases fit TRBD1. Per the germline V gene, CDR1 is SQVTM and CDR2 is ANQGSEA. The CDR3 has 14 residues. The junction had 9 bases not matched to a gene; V was cut back by 4 bases and J by 4 bases. CDR3 DNA sequence: TGCAGCGTTGGAAGGACAGGCGATGGCTATGGCTACACCTTC. Translated: CSVGRTGDGYGYTF.

This clone is a singleton in its sample. This chain uses TRBV29-1 with TRBJ2-1; D is unresolved. Germline V CDR1 and CDR2: SQVTM, ANQGSEA. Trimming pared 3 bases from V and 0 bases from J, leaving 9 bases between. The CDR3 has 14 residues. The CDR3 DNA reads as TGCAGCGTTGAGGGCACTTACTCCTACAATGAGCAGTTCTTC. Translated: CSVEGTYSYNEQFF.

The V call is TRBV4-2, the J call TRBJ2-3, with a tentative D call TRBD2 (6 bases). V lost 6 bases, J lost 1 base, and 14 bases lay in between. Germline CDR1 LGHNA, CDR2 YNFKEQ. This CDR3 is built from 15 residues. The CDR3 DNA sequence: TGTGCCAGCAGGCAAACGGGACTCCGCACAGATACGCAGTATTTT. Its translation is CASRQTGLRTDTQYF.